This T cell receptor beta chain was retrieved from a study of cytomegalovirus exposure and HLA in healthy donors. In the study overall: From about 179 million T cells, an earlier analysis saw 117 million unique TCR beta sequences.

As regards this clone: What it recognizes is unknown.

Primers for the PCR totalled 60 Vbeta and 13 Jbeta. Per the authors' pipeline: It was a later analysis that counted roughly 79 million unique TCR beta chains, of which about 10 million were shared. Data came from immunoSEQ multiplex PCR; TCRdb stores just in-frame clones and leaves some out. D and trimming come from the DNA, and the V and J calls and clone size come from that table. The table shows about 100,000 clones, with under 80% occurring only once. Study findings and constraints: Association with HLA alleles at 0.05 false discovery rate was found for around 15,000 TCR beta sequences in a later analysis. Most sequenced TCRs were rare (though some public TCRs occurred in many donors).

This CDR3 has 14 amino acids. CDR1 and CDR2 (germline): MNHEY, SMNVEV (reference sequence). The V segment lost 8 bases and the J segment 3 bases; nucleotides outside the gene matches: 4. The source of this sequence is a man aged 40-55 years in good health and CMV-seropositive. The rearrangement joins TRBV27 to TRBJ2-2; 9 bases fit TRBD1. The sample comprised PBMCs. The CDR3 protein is CASGWTGDTGELFF. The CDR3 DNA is TGTGCCAGCGGCTGGACAGGGGACACCGGGGAGCTGTTTTTT.